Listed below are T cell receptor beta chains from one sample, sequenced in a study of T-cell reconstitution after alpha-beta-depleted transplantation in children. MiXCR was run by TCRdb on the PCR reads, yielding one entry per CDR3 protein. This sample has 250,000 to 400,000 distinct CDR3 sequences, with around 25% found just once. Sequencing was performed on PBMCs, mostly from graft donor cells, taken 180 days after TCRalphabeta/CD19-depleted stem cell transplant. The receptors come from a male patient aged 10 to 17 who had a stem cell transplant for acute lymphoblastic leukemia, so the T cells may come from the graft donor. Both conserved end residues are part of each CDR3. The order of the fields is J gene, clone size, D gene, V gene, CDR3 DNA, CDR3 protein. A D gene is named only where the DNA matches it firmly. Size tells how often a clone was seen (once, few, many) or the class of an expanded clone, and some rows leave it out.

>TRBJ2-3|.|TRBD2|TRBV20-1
TGCAGTGCTAGAGATGGAACGGCGGGAGGGACCACAGATACGCAGTATTTT
CSARDGTAGGTTDTQYF
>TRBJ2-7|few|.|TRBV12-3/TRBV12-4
TGTGCCAGCAGTTTAAGTGACAAATACTACGAGCAGTACTTC
CASSLSDKYYEQYF
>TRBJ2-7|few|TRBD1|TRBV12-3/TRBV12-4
TGTGCCAGCGGGACAGGATATTTCTACGAGCAGTACTTC
CASGTGYFYEQYF
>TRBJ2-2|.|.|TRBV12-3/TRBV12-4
TGTGCCAGTCAGGTTGACACCGGGGAGCTGTTTTTT
CASQVDTGELFF
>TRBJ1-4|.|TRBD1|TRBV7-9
TGTGCCAGCAGCAGACAGGGATTTGAACTGTTTTTT
CASSRQGFELFF
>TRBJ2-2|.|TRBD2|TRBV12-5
TGTGCTAGTGGTAGAGGGACTAGCGGGAAGAACACCGGGGAGCTGTTTTTT
CASGRGTSGKNTGELFF
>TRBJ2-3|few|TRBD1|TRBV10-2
TGCGCCAGCAGTGGGGACAGGAGTCGTTACCAGTATTTT
CASSGDRSRYQYF
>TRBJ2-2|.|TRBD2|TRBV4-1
TGCGCCAGCAGCCTAGCGGGAGCCCCCGGGGAGCTGTTTTTT
CASSLAGAPGELFF
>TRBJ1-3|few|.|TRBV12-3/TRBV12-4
TGTGCCAGCAGTCTCCATCTTCCTGGAAACACCATATATTTT
CASSLHLPGNTIYF
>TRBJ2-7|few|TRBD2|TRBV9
TGTGCCAGCAGCGTTACTAGCGACTACGAGCAGTACTTC
CASSVTSDYEQYF
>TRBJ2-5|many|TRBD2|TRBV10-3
TGTGCCAGTACACTAGCGCCCCAAGAGACCCAGTACTTC
CASTLAPQETQYF
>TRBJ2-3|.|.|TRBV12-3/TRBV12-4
TGTGCCAGCAGTTTTTCCCTCGGGTATACGCAGTATTTT
CASSFSLGYTQYF
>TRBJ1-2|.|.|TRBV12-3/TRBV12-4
TGTGCCAGCACCCCCTACAGGGTGGATGGCTACACCTTC
CASTPYRVDGYTF
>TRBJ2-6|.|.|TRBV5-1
TGCGCCAGCAGCTTGGCTGGGGGCCGTGGGGCCAACGTCCTGACTTTC
CASSLAGGRGANVLTF
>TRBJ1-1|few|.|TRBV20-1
TGCAGTGCTAGCGATAGAAGGGGGAACACTGAAGCTTTCTTT
CSASDRRGNTEAFF
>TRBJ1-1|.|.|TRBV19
TGTGCCAGTAGTACCCCCACGGGGGCGGGCACTGAAGCTTTCTTT
CASSTPTGAGTEAFF
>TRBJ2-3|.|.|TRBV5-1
TGCGCCAGCAGCTTGGTCGGCTTTAGCACAGATACGCAGTATTTT
CASSLVGFSTDTQYF
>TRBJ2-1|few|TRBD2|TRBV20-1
TGCAGTGCTACCCGACTAGCGGGAGGATTCTACAATGAGCAGTTCTTC
CSATRLAGGFYNEQFF
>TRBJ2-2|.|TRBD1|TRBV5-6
TGTGCCAGCAACCCCGATGGGAACAGGGGATATGCCGGGGAGCTGTTTTTT
CASNPDGNRGYAGELFF
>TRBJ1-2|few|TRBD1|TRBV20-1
TGCAGTGCTAGAGTAGACAGGGGGTACTATGGCTACACCTTC
CSARVDRGYYGYTF